Each of the 3 T cell receptor beta chains below was sequenced from the same sample in a study of shared clonotypes between healthy human individuals. Repertoires were generated with immunoSEQ multiplex PCR, while TCRdb's copy carries only in-frame clones and drops some. The sample lists about 1 million clones, around 75% seen once, with roughly 1.5% in the top ten. Sequencing was performed on memory CD4+ T cells sorted from blood. Subset: CD45RA-negative fraction. These receptors were taken from a young man in good health.

The chain uses TRBV19 and TRBJ1-1; a possible D gene is TRBD1 (5 bases). The V end lost 11 bases, the J end lost 0 bases, and 16 bases lay between the germline ends. This CDR3 spans 14 amino acids. The V gene's germline CDR1 is LNHDA and CDR2 SQIVND (reference sequence). DNA of the CDR3: TGTGCCTGCCGGGGGGGAGTTATGAACACTGAAGCTTTCTTT. Protein product: CACRGGVMNTEAFF.

A single count supports this clone. This chain uses TRBV5-1 with TRBJ1-4, with TRBD1 as a possible D gene (6 bases). Per the germline V gene, CDR1 is SGHRS and CDR2 is YFSETQ. The CDR3 loop spans 15 amino acids. Trimming cost V 0 bases and J 4 bases, with 10 bases left between them. The CDR3 sequence: CASSLAVGGNEKLFF. As DNA, the CDR3 is TGCGCCAGCAGCTTGGCCGTAGGGGGTAATGAAAAACTGTTTTTT.

V is TRBV5-8 and J is TRBJ1-1; 7 positions agree with TRBD1. Germline CDR1 is SGHTS and CDR2 is YDEGEE. The trim removed 4 bases at V and 5 bases at J, leaving 14 bases unmatched. The CDR3 consists of 16 residues. CDR3 sequence (DNA): TGTGCCAGCAGCCTCTTAGGGGGCGCGAAGGGGACTGAAGCTTTCTTT. Protein sequence: CASSLLGGAKGTEAFF.